A selection of T cell receptor beta chains follows, all from one sample in a study of cytomegalovirus exposure and HLA in healthy donors. Sequencing was performed with immunoSEQ multiplex PCR; in TCRdb, only in-frame clones are kept and a portion is missing. The sample includes approximately 130,000 clones, 70% to 80% of them seen just once. What was sequenced was PBMCs. The source is a man between 45 and 60 years old in good health and CMV-seronegative. Both conserved end residues are part of each CDR3. Fields, in order: clone size, J gene, D gene, V gene, CDR3 protein, CDR3 DNA. D genes are given only for firm matches. The size field is filled for only some rows; it gives once, few, many or a size class.

clone_size: .
j_call: TRBJ1-4
d_call: TRBD1
v_call: TRBV7-8
cdr3_aa: CASSRDREVDEKLFF
cdr3_nt: TGTGCCAGCAGCAGAGACAGGGAGGTAGATGAAAAACTGTTTTTT

clone_size: .
j_call: TRBJ2-3
d_call: TRBD1
v_call: TRBV27
cdr3_aa: CASSFDRGTDTQYF
cdr3_nt: TGTGCCAGCAGTTTTGACAGGGGGACAGATACGCAGTATTTT

clone_size: .
j_call: TRBJ2-1
d_call: TRBD2
v_call: TRBV11-2
cdr3_aa: CASSLGLNNEQFF
cdr3_nt: TGTGCCAGCAGCCTGGGACTAAACAATGAGCAGTTCTTC

clone_size: .
j_call: TRBJ2-7
d_call: .
v_call: TRBV5-1
cdr3_aa: CASSTESYIPLSF
cdr3_nt: TGCGCCAGCAGCACAGAGTCGTACATCCCTCTCTCCTTC

clone_size: .
j_call: TRBJ2-3
d_call: .
v_call: TRBV11-2
cdr3_aa: CASSLDQLSGGTDTQYF
cdr3_nt: TGTGCCAGCAGCTTAGATCAATTATCAGGGGGCACAGATACGCAGTATTTT

clone_size: .
j_call: TRBJ2-1
d_call: TRBD2
v_call: TRBV11-1
cdr3_aa: CASSLRASGRENEQFF
cdr3_nt: TGTGCCAGCAGCTTAAGGGCTAGCGGGAGGGAAAATGAGCAGTTCTTC

clone_size: .
j_call: TRBJ2-3
d_call: .
v_call: TRBV2
cdr3_aa: CASSVANNQADTQYF
cdr3_nt: TGTGCCAGCAGTGTAGCAAACAACCAGGCAGATACGCAGTATTTT

clone_size: once
j_call: TRBJ2-7
d_call: TRBD1
v_call: TRBV11-2
cdr3_aa: CASSPGTAYEQYF
cdr3_nt: TGTGCCAGCAGCCCGGGGACAGCCTACGAGCAGTACTTC

clone_size: .
j_call: TRBJ1-4
d_call: .
v_call: TRBV7-9
cdr3_aa: CASSLVGGGNEKLFF
cdr3_nt: TGTGCCAGCAGCTTAGTGGGCGGAGGAAATGAAAAACTGTTTTTT

clone_size: .
j_call: TRBJ2-7
d_call: TRBD2
v_call: TRBV7-6
cdr3_aa: CASSVTSGKDEQYF
cdr3_nt: TGTGCCAGCAGCGTGACTAGCGGGAAGGACGAGCAGTACTTC

clone_size: .
j_call: TRBJ1-1
d_call: TRBD1
v_call: TRBV6-1
cdr3_aa: CASRSSQGADTEAFF
cdr3_nt: TGTGCCAGCAGAAGCTCACAGGGGGCGGACACTGAAGCTTTCTTT

clone_size: .
j_call: TRBJ2-2
d_call: .
v_call: TRBV5-1
cdr3_aa: CASSSAPQANTGELFF
cdr3_nt: TGCGCCAGCAGCTCGGCCCCCCAGGCGAACACCGGGGAGCTGTTTTTT

clone_size: .
j_call: TRBJ2-1
d_call: TRBD1
v_call: TRBV4-3
cdr3_aa: CASSQDLVGQGPYEQFF
cdr3_nt: TGCGCCAGCAGCCAAGATTTAGTAGGACAGGGGCCGTATGAGCAGTTCTTC

clone_size: .
j_call: TRBJ2-1
d_call: TRBD1
v_call: TRBV18
cdr3_aa: CASSIGQGAYNEQFF
cdr3_nt: TGTGCCAGCTCAATAGGGCAGGGGGCGTACAATGAGCAGTTCTTC

clone_size: .
j_call: TRBJ2-7
d_call: TRBD1
v_call: TRBV9
cdr3_aa: CASSLTGGREQYF
cdr3_nt: TGTGCCAGCAGTTTGACAGGGGGGCGAGAGCAGTACTTC

clone_size: .
j_call: TRBJ2-7
d_call: .
v_call: TRBV10-3
cdr3_aa: CAISERRRARNEQYF
cdr3_nt: TGTGCCATCAGTGAGAGGCGGAGGGCCAGGAACGAGCAGTACTTC

clone_size: .
j_call: TRBJ2-7
d_call: .
v_call: TRBV27
cdr3_aa: CASSLYKGGTYEQYF
cdr3_nt: TGTGCCAGCAGTTTATACAAGGGAGGTACCTACGAGCAGTACTTC

clone_size: .
j_call: TRBJ1-1
d_call: .
v_call: TRBV18
cdr3_aa: CASSPEEVPNTEAFF
cdr3_nt: TGTGCCAGCTCACCCGAAGAGGTACCAAACACTGAAGCTTTCTTT

clone_size: few
j_call: TRBJ1-3
d_call: TRBD1
v_call: TRBV7-9
cdr3_aa: CASSSLTGGAYGRGNTIYF
cdr3_nt: TGTGCCAGCAGCTCACTCACAGGGGGCGCGTATGGTCGGGGAAACACCATATATTTT

clone_size: .
j_call: TRBJ2-1
d_call: .
v_call: TRBV5-4
cdr3_aa: CASRRGGYNEQFF
cdr3_nt: TGTGCCAGCAGACGAGGGGGTTACAATGAGCAGTTCTTC

clone_size: few
j_call: TRBJ1-1
d_call: .
v_call: TRBV2
cdr3_aa: CASSQDGNPNTEAFF
cdr3_nt: TGTGCCAGCAGCCAGGACGGGAATCCGAACACTGAAGCTTTCTTT

clone_size: .
j_call: TRBJ1-3
d_call: TRBD1
v_call: TRBV5-1
cdr3_aa: CASSRTGVPFSGNTIYF
cdr3_nt: TGCGCCAGCAGCCGGACAGGGGTCCCTTTCTCTGGAAACACCATATATTTT

clone_size: .
j_call: TRBJ2-7
d_call: .
v_call: TRBV2
cdr3_aa: CASMIGAGMSSYEQYF
cdr3_nt: TGTGCCAGCATGATTGGAGCGGGCATGAGCTCCTACGAGCAGTACTTC

clone_size: .
j_call: TRBJ1-5
d_call: .
v_call: TRBV10-2
cdr3_aa: CASSPGQVGNQPQHF
cdr3_nt: TGCGCCAGCAGCCCGGGACAAGTAGGGAATCAGCCCCAGCATTTT

clone_size: .
j_call: TRBJ2-5
d_call: .
v_call: TRBV27
cdr3_aa: CASSLRRTEETQYF
cdr3_nt: TGTGCCAGCAGTTTAAGGCGGACAGAAGAGACCCAGTACTTC

clone_size: .
j_call: TRBJ1-5
d_call: .
v_call: TRBV4-1
cdr3_aa: CASSQQGDNQPQHF
cdr3_nt: TGCGCCAGCAGCCAACAAGGGGACAATCAGCCCCAGCATTTT

clone_size: .
j_call: TRBJ1-2
d_call: .
v_call: TRBV18
cdr3_aa: CASSGNQGNYGYTF
cdr3_nt: TGTGCCAGCTCAGGAAACCAGGGGAACTATGGCTACACCTTC

clone_size: .
j_call: TRBJ2-1
d_call: .
v_call: TRBV28
cdr3_aa: CASSGLEYNEQFF
cdr3_nt: TGTGCCAGCAGCGGACTGGAATACAATGAGCAGTTCTTC

clone_size: .
j_call: TRBJ2-2
d_call: TRBD1
v_call: TRBV6-5
cdr3_aa: CASRQGAGTGELFF
cdr3_nt: TGTGCCAGCAGACAGGGGGCGGGCACCGGGGAGCTGTTTTTT

clone_size: .
j_call: TRBJ1-2
d_call: TRBD1
v_call: TRBV6-5
cdr3_aa: CASTPDRVRGYTF
cdr3_nt: TGTGCCAGCACCCCCGACAGGGTCCGTGGCTACACCTTC

clone_size: .
j_call: TRBJ1-5
d_call: .
v_call: TRBV5-3
cdr3_aa: CARSQEEAGRSGQPQHF
cdr3_nt: TGTGCCAGAAGCCAGGAGGAGGCGGGCAGGTCGGGGCAGCCCCAGCATTTT

clone_size: .
j_call: TRBJ2-3
d_call: .
v_call: TRBV5-1
cdr3_aa: CASSLRGTSTDTQYF
cdr3_nt: TGCGCCAGCAGCCTCCGTGGGACTAGCACAGATACGCAGTATTTT